This T cell receptor (beta chain) is drawn from a study of early T cells in non-severe SARS-CoV-2 infection. Study at large: Bulk RNA taken from unsorted whole blood was sequenced, leaving chains unpaired.

This clonotype was found a few times. Its antigen is not identified. Individual cDNA molecules carried attached unique molecular identifiers. One entry per CDR3 protein, called by TCRdb with MiXCR from the 5' RACE reads. This table holds fewer than 60,000 distinct CDR3 sequences, over 3.5% found once. Study findings and constraints: The matching step, a VDJdb search, favored anti-spike CD8 responses and missed private and CD4 specificities.

Germline CDR1 reads SGDLS; CDR2 reads YYNGEE. The CDR3 loop spans 13 amino acids. V shed 4 bases and J shed 4 bases, with 11 bases lying between them. The genes are TRBV9 and TRBJ1-1; D gene uncertain. The receptor was isolated from an adult who was a healthcare worker with PCR-confirmed SARS-CoV-2 infection or an uninfected control (not recorded which). Sequenced sample: whole blood. The CDR3 here is CASSYGPGTEAFF. CDR3 DNA: TGTGCCAGCAGCTACGGGCCGGGCACTGAAGCTTTCTTT.